This T cell receptor (beta chain) was obtained from a study of CD8 T cells in ankylosing spondylitis. One entry per CDR3 protein results from TCRdb running MiXCR on the 5' RACE reads. Of fewer than 200,000 distinct CDR3 sequences in the sample, 15% to 20% were seen once. Study-level findings and limits: Matched synovial fluid from ankylosing spondylitis patients was reported to be enriched for disease-linked clones.

Trimming took 2 bases from V and 3 from J; bases not matched to a gene: 9. The CDR3 covers 16 residues. Looked up from germline, CDR1 is SEHNR and CDR2 is FQNEAQ (reference sequence). This clonotype has ten or more counts. Its antigen is not identified. The sequenced sample consisted of blood, either unsorted or a sorted T cell fraction (not recorded which). This sequence joins TRBV7-9 and TRBJ2-5; 7 bases fit TRBD2. This TCR derives from a male donor aged 10-30 years with ankylosing spondylitis or in good health (not recorded which). As DNA, the CDR3 is TGTGCCAGCAGCTTAACCGGGGCTAGCGGAAAAGAGACCCAGTACTTC. Its translation: CASSLTGASGKETQYF.